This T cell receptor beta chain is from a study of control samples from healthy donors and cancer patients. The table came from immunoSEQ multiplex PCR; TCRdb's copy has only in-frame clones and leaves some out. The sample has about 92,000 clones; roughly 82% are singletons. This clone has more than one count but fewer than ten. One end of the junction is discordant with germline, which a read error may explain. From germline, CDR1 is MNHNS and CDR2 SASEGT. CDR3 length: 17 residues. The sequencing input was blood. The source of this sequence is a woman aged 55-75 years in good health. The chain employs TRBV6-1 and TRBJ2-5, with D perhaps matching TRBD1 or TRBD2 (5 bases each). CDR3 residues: CASSEGWLMGVQETQYF. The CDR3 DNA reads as TGTGCCAGCAGCGAAGGGTGGTTGATGGGGGTACAAGAGACCCAGTACTTC.